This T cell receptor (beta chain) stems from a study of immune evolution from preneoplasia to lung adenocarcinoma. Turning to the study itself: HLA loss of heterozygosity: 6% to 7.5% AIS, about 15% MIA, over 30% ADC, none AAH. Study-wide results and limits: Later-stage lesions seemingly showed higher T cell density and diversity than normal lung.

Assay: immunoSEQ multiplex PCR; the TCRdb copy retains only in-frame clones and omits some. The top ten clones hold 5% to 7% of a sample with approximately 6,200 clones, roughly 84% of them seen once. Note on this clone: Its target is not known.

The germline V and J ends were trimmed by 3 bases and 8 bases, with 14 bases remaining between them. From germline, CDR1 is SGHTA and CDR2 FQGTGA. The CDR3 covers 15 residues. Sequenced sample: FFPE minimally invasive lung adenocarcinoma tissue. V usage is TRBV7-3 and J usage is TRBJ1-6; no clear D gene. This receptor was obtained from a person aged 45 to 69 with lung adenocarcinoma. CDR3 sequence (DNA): TGTGCCAGCAGCTTGGATTCAGGTGGGGATTCACCCCTCCACTTT. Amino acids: CASSLDSGGDSPLHF.